A selection of T cell receptor beta chains follows, all from one sample in a study of response to subunit inactivated influenza vaccine. TCRdb re-called the RT-PCR reads through MiXCR, storing one row per CDR3 protein. The table has 600,000 to 850,000 distinct CDR3 sequences, around 15% seen once. The starting material was PBMCs from blood, obtained roughly 15 days before vaccination. These receptors all come from a man in his fifties who received an inactivated influenza vaccine. Each CDR3 is given with its conserved first and last residue. Each record gives: clone size, D gene, J gene, V gene, CDR3 protein, CDR3 DNA. The D gene is left open where the match is weak. Not all rows give a size; the values are once, few, many and, for expanded clones, a class.

clone size: .
D gene: .
J gene: TRBJ1-5
V gene: TRBV28
CDR3 protein: CASSLPGAGFQPQHF
CDR3 DNA: TGTGCCAGCAGTCTTCCCGGCGCAGGTTTTCAGCCCCAGCATTTT

clone size: many
D gene: .
J gene: TRBJ1-6
V gene: TRBV7-2
CDR3 protein: CASSSGQLAGSPLHF
CDR3 DNA: TGTGCCAGCAGCTCCGGACAGTTGGCTGGTTCACCCCTCCACTTT

clone size: few
D gene: TRBD1
J gene: TRBJ2-7
V gene: TRBV28
CDR3 protein: CANQPGQGAGEQYF
CDR3 DNA: TGTGCCAACCAACCGGGACAGGGGGCTGGCGAGCAGTACTTC

clone size: few
D gene: .
J gene: TRBJ2-7
V gene: TRBV6-2/TRBV6-3
CDR3 protein: CASRTSRLESWGEQYF
CDR3 DNA: TGTGCCAGCAGAACGAGCCGTCTCGAGTCCTGGGGGGAGCAGTACTTC

clone size: many
D gene: .
J gene: TRBJ2-5
V gene: TRBV12-3/TRBV12-4
CDR3 protein: CASSLKDNLGTQYF
CDR3 DNA: TGTGCCAGCAGTTTAAAGGACAACCTAGGGACCCAGTACTTC

clone size: .
D gene: .
J gene: TRBJ1-6
V gene: TRBV20-1
CDR3 protein: CSANRGRSPLHF
CDR3 DNA: TGCAGTGCTAACCGAGGGCGGTCACCCCTCCACTTT

clone size: .
D gene: .
J gene: TRBJ2-7
V gene: TRBV7-9
CDR3 protein: CASSSRLNRQWNEQYF
CDR3 DNA: TGTGCCAGCAGCTCCAGACTGAATCGTCAGTGGAACGAGCAGTACTTC

clone size: .
D gene: TRBD1
J gene: TRBJ1-6
V gene: TRBV5-1
CDR3 protein: CASSSGTGGDSPLHF
CDR3 DNA: TGCGCCAGCAGCTCCGGGACAGGGGGCGATTCACCCCTCCACTTT

clone size: .
D gene: .
J gene: TRBJ2-3
V gene: TRBV5-1
CDR3 protein: CASSLGVQGMGTDTQYF
CDR3 DNA: TGCGCCAGCAGCTTGGGGGTGCAGGGGATGGGCACAGATACGCAGTATTTT

clone size: .
D gene: .
J gene: TRBJ2-2
V gene: TRBV12-3/TRBV12-4
CDR3 protein: CACEFESRAGELFF
CDR3 DNA: TGTGCCTGCGAATTTGAGAGTCGGGCCGGGGAGCTGTTTTTT

clone size: few
D gene: .
J gene: TRBJ2-1
V gene: TRBV7-3
CDR3 protein: CASSQGGADEQFF
CDR3 DNA: TGTGCCAGCAGCCAAGGGGGGGCCGATGAGCAGTTCTTC

clone size: few
D gene: .
J gene: TRBJ2-1
V gene: TRBV2
CDR3 protein: CASLELLGDEQFF
CDR3 DNA: TGTGCCAGCCTGGAACTATTGGGAGATGAGCAGTTCTTC

clone size: few
D gene: .
J gene: TRBJ2-1
V gene: TRBV27
CDR3 protein: CASSLSPGRLVIRSYNEQFF
CDR3 DNA: TGTGCCAGCAGTTTATCCCCCGGCCGACTAGTAATCCGATCATACAATGAGCAGTTCTTC

clone size: few
D gene: .
J gene: TRBJ1-3
V gene: TRBV7-2
CDR3 protein: CASSPPGARSGNTIYF
CDR3 DNA: TGTGCCAGCAGCCCACCGGGGGCCCGGTCGGGAAACACCATATATTTT

clone size: few
D gene: TRBD1
J gene: TRBJ2-2
V gene: TRBV4-3
CDR3 protein: CASSHRDRVVGELFF
CDR3 DNA: TGCGCCAGCAGCCACAGGGACAGGGTGGTCGGGGAGCTGTTTTTT

clone size: few
D gene: TRBD2
J gene: TRBJ2-5
V gene: TRBV6-1
CDR3 protein: CASRRLAGPETQYF
CDR3 DNA: TGTGCCAGCAGGAGACTAGCGGGCCCGGAGACCCAGTACTTC

clone size: few
D gene: TRBD2
J gene: TRBJ2-1
V gene: TRBV7-9
CDR3 protein: CASSATSSGVSYNEQFF
CDR3 DNA: TGTGCCAGCAGCGCGACTTCTAGCGGTGTGTCCTACAATGAGCAGTTCTTC

clone size: few
D gene: .
J gene: TRBJ1-1
V gene: TRBV29-1
CDR3 protein: CSVTHTEAFF
CDR3 DNA: TGCAGCGTTACTCACACTGAAGCTTTCTTT

clone size: few
D gene: .
J gene: TRBJ1-6
V gene: TRBV10-3
CDR3 protein: CAISESTVSPLHF
CDR3 DNA: TGTGCCATCAGTGAGTCGACAGTTTCACCCCTCCACTTT

clone size: .
D gene: TRBD1
J gene: TRBJ2-1
V gene: TRBV6-5
CDR3 protein: CASSLGQGFANEQFF
CDR3 DNA: TGTGCCAGCAGTTTGGGACAGGGTTTCGCGAATGAGCAGTTCTTC

clone size: many
D gene: .
J gene: TRBJ1-1
V gene: TRBV7-9
CDR3 protein: CASSLTRGSTEAFF
CDR3 DNA: TGTGCCAGCAGCTTAACCCGGGGGAGCACTGAAGCTTTCTTT

clone size: few
D gene: .
J gene: TRBJ1-2
V gene: TRBV3-1
CDR3 protein: CASSQRGHGYTF
CDR3 DNA: TGTGCCAGCAGCCAGAGGGGTCATGGCTACACCTTC

clone size: .
D gene: TRBD1
J gene: TRBJ1-5
V gene: TRBV19
CDR3 protein: CASSTGGTGGAYQPQHF
CDR3 DNA: TGTGCCAGTAGTACTGGGGGAACAGGGGGCGCGTATCAGCCCCAGCATTTT

clone size: few
D gene: TRBD2
J gene: TRBJ2-7
V gene: TRBV20-1
CDR3 protein: CSAHLAGGEQYF
CDR3 DNA: TGCAGTGCTCATCTAGCGGGAGGCGAGCAGTACTTC